This T cell receptor beta chain derives from a study of patients and donors after allogeneic stem cell transplantation. TCRdb processed the RT-PCR reads anew with MiXCR; each CDR3 protein has one entry. The sample has 190,000 or so distinct CDR3 sequences, roughly 38% seen once. Germline lookup yields CDR1 LGHNA and CDR2 YNFKEQ. Trimming took off 2 bases at V and 3 bases at J, with 10 bases between the two ends. This CDR3 is 14 amino acids long. Sequencing used blood, either unsorted or a sorted T cell fraction (not recorded which). The rearrangement joins TRBV4-2 to TRBJ1-2, with D perhaps matching TRBD1 (6 bases). The receptor was derived from a human donor who was either an allogeneic HSCT recipient or a stem cell or donor lymphocyte infusion donor (not recorded which). It is not recorded whose cells these are; they may come from a transplant donor. DNA for the CDR3: TGTGCCAGCAGCCAAACAGGGTTCGACTATGGCTACACCTTC. This gives the protein CASSQTGFDYGYTF.